The subject of this entry is one T cell receptor (beta chain). Its specificity is unknown. The CDR3 end falls 3 residues outside the read, so it is completed with the germline J gene. The assay was immunoSEQ multiplex PCR, and TCRdb's table has in-frame clones only and misses some. This sample's clone table lists 40,000 or so clones. The sample is drawn from a study of T cells in women clearing cervical HPV infection. Study in general: Cases: HPV16-related CIN3 or worse on histology, a couple of invasive cancers. Cases' blood sampling followed lesion detection by median about 150 days (90 to 200). HLA type stays a possible confounder, typing being limited.

V lost 0 bases and J 5 bases, leaving 12 bases between the germline ends. Germline CDR1 SGDLS, CDR2 YYNGEE. The CDR3 consists of 14 residues. The study's findings and limits: TRBV6-7 relative abundance averaged approximately 0.1% in cases and under 0.2% in controls.

Input material: blood buffy coat. This clonotype was obtained from a woman aged 18 to 75 with a cervical HPV16 infection that either progressed to CIN3+ or cleared (not recorded which). V is TRBV9 and J is TRBJ2-7; D is ambiguous. The CDR3 sequence: CASSVGPDQNEQYF. CDR3 bases read: TGTGCCAGCAGCGTAGGCCCCGATCAGAACGAG.